These 5 T cell receptor beta chains were sequenced from one sample in a study of cytomegalovirus exposure and HLA in healthy donors. The PCR ran on 60 Vbeta and 13 Jbeta primers. Sequencing was performed with immunoSEQ multiplex PCR; in TCRdb, only in-frame clones are kept and a portion is missing. There are roughly 200,000 clones in the sample; roughly 90% occur only once, and 0.31% lies in the top ten. The specimen sequenced was PBMCs. These receptors came from a young woman in good health and CMV-seronegative.

Points on this clone: One end of the junction varies from germline; a read error may be responsible. V and J are TRBV7-7 and TRBJ2-1; 8 positions match TRBD1. The CDR3 totals 15 residues. CDR1 and CDR2 (germline): SSHAT, FNYEAQ (reference sequence). The CDR3 nucleotides are TGTGCTAGCAGCTTAGACAGGGGCTCCTACAATGAGCAGTTCTTC. Encoded protein: CASSLDRGSYNEQFF.

The chain uses TRBV28 and TRBJ1-2; TRBD1 matches 7 bases. V lost 11 bases and J lost 0; bases outside the gene matches: 12. Germline V gives CDR1 MDHEN, CDR2 SYDVKM. This CDR3 comprises 15 residues. CDR3 in DNA: TGTGCCGCTGGACGGGACAGACAACCTAACTATGGCTACACCTTC. Protein sequence: CAAGRDRQPNYGYTF.

The J gene is TRBJ2-3, the V gene TRBV5-1; perhaps TRBD2 as D (6 bases). The CDR3 consists of 15 residues. V was trimmed by 2 bases and J by 4 bases, leaving 14 bases between them. From germline, CDR1 is SGHRS and CDR2 YFSETQ. The CDR3 here is CASSLVGGRSDTQYF. The CDR3 DNA is TGCGCCAGCAGCTTAGTAGGAGGGAGGTCAGATACGCAGTATTTT. Full variable domain (rest looked up from reference TRBV5-1 and TRBJ2-3): KAGVTQTPRYLIKTRGQQVTLSCSPISGHRSVSWYQQTPGQGLQFLFEYFSETQRNKGNFPGRFSGRQFSNSRSEMNVSTLELGDSALYLCASSLVGGRSDTQYFGPGTRLTVL.

The DNA of the CDR3 is TGCGCCAGCAGCCTCGGACAGGCCTGGGAGCAGTACTTC. This translates into CASSLGQAWEQYF. The chain carries TRBV5-1 and TRBJ2-7, with 7 bases lining up with TRBD1. Germline V lookup: CDR1 SGHRS, CDR2 YFSETQ. V was clipped by 4 bases and J by 7 bases; unmatched bases: 8. The length of the CDR3 is 13 residues.

The chain has TRBV5-5 and TRBJ2-7, with D perhaps TRBD2 (6 bases). Trimming stripped 3 bases from V and 5 bases from J, with 9 bases between. CDR3 length equals 12 residues. In germline, CDR1 is SGHKS, CDR2 YYEKEE (reference sequence). The CDR3 DNA reads TGTGCCAGCAGCTCCAGGGAGGACGAGCAGTACTTC. Its translation is CASSSREDEQYF.